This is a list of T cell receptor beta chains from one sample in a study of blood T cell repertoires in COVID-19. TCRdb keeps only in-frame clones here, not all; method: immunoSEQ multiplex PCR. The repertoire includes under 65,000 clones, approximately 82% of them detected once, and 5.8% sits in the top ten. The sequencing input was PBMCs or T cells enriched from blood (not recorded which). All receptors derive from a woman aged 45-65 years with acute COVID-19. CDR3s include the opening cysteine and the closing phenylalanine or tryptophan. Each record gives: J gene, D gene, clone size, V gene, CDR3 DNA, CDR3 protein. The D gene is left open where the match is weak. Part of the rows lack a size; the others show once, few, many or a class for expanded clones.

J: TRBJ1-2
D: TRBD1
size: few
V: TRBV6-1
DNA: TGTGCCAGCAGTGAGGGGGACAGCTATGGCTACACCTTC
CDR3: CASSEGDSYGYTF

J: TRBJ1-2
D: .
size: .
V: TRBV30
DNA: TGTGCCTGGAGTTTAGACAGGAGAAGGGGCTACACCTTC
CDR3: CAWSLDRRRGYTF

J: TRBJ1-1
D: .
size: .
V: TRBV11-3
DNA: TGTGCCAGTAGGAGGACTTCTGAAGCTTTCTTT
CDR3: CASRRTSEAFF

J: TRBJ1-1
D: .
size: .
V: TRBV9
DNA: TGTGCCAGCAGCGTAACGGGACACTTGAACACTGAAGCTTTCTTT
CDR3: CASSVTGHLNTEAFF

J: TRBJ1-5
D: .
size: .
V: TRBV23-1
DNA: TGCGCCAGCAGTCAGTGGAGGGAGGGGTATAGCAATCAGCCCCAGCATTTT
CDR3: CASSQWREGYSNQPQHF

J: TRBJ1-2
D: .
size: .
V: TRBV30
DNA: TGTGCCTGGAGCGTGGGGGCTTACTATGGCTACACCTTC
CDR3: CAWSVGAYYGYTF

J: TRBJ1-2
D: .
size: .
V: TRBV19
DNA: TGTGCCAGCCACCCCGCCAGGCGATATGGCTACACCTTC
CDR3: CASHPARRYGYTF

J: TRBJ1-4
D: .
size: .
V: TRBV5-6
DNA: TGTGCCAGCAGCTTGCAGGGATTAAAAGAAAAACTGTTTTTT
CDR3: CASSLQGLKEKLFF

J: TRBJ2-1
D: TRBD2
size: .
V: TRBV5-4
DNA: TGTGCCAGCAGCCAAGTGGGACTAGCGGGGTACAATGAGCAGTTCTTC
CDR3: CASSQVGLAGYNEQFF

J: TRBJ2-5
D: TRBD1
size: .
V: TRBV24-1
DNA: TGTGCCACCAGTGACCGGTCCCGGGACAGGGGAGAGACCCAGTACTTC
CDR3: CATSDRSRDRGETQYF

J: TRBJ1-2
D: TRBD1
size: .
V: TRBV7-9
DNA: TGTGCCAGCAGCTTATCGACAGGGGCTAACTATGGCTACACCTTC
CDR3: CASSLSTGANYGYTF

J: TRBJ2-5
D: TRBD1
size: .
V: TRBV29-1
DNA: TGCAGCGTTCAGGGGGCCCGAGAGACCCAGTACTTC
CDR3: CSVQGARETQYF

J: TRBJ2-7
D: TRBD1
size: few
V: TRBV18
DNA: TGTGCCAGCTCCCATCAGGGACAGGGAGGCTACGAGCAGTACTTC
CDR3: CASSHQGQGGYEQYF

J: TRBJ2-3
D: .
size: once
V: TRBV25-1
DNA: TGTGCCAGCAGTGGGGGGAGGCTCTCTTTCAGGGATACGCAGTATTTT
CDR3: CASSGGRLSFRDTQYF

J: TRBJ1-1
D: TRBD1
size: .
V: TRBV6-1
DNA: TGTGCCAGCAGTGATCGGACAGGGGGCAGGACTGAAGCTTTCTTT
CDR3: CASSDRTGGRTEAFF

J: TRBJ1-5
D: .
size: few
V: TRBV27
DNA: TGTGCCAGCAGTTTACGGGGGGGTGGAATCCCGCCCCAGCATTTT
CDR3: CASSLRGGGIPPQHF

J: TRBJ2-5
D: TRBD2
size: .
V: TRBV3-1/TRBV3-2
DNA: TGTGCCAGCAGCCAAGAGGGACTAGCGGGGGGCCAGGAGACCCAGTACTTC
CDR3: CASSQEGLAGGQETQYF

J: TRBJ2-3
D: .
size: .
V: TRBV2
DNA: TGTGCCAGCAGTGAACGTATCACAGATACGCAGTATTTT
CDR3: CASSERITDTQYF

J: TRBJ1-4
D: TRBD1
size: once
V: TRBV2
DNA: TGTGCCAGCAGTGAACAGGGGGTAGAAAAACTGTTTTTT
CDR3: CASSEQGVEKLFF

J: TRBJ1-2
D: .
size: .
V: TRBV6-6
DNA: TGTGCCAGCAGGCAGGGATTTGGCTACACCTTC
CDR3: CASRQGFGYTF

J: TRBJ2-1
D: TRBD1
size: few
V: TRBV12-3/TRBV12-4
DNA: TGTGCCAGCAGTTCACAGGGGGCTGGTGAGCAGTTCTTC
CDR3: CASSSQGAGEQFF

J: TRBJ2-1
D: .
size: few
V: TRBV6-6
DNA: TGTGCCAGCACCCTCCCCGGCGGGCAGGACGTGTTCTTC
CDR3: CASTLPGGQDVFF

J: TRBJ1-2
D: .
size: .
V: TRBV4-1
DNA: TGCGCCAGCAGCCAACCCGCAAGGACAGAACTTAAAGGCTACACCTTC
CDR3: CASSQPARTELKGYTF

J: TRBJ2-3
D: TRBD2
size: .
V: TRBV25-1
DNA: TGTGCCAGCAGTGAGGAACCCACTAGCGCAGATACGCAGTATTTT
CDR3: CASSEEPTSADTQYF

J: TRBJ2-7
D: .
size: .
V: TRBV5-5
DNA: TGTGCCAGCAGCTTGGACGTCTCCGGCTCCTACGAGCAGTACTTC
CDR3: CASSLDVSGSYEQYF

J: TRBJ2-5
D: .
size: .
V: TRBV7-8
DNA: TGTGCCAGCAGCTTACAACTAGCTACGGAGACCCAGTACTTC
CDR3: CASSLQLATETQYF

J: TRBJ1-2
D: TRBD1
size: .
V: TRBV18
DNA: TGTGCCAGCTCACCGGGACAGGGAGAGGTCTATGGCTACACCTTC
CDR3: CASSPGQGEVYGYTF

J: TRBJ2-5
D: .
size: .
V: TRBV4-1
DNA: TGCGCCAGCAGCCAAGATATTAGCGGATTGTACCAAGAGACCCAGTACTTC
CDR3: CASSQDISGLYQETQYF

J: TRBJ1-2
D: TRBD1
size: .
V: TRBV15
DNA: TGTGCCACCAGCAGTCCTAATACAGGGGAGTATGGCTACACCTTC
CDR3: CATSSPNTGEYGYTF

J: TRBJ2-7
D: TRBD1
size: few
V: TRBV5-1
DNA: TGCGCCAGCAGCTTGGGGACAGGGATTTCCTACGAGCAGTACTTC
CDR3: CASSLGTGISYEQYF

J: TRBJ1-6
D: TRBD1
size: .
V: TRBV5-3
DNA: TGTGCCAGAAGCTGGGCGACAGGGTATTCACCCCTCCACTTT
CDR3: CARSWATGYSPLHF

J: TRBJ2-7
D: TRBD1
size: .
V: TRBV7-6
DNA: TGTGCCAGCGGCGTGGGGGCCGGACAGGGTTACGAGCAGTACTTC
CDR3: CASGVGAGQGYEQYF

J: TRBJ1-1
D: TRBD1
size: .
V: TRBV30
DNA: TGTGCCTGGAGGCGGGGCAGGGGGCTTGAAGCTTTCTTT
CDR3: CAWRRGRGLEAFF

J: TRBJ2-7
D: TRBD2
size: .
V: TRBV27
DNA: TGTGCCAGCAAGAAAACCCACGGGGGGGGCTACGAGCAGTACTTC
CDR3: CASKKTHGGGYEQYF

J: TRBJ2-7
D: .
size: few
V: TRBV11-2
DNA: TGTGCCAGCAGCGGTCGGAGGGGCTACGAGCAGTACTTC
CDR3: CASSGRRGYEQYF

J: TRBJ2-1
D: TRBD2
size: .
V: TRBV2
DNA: TGTGCCAGCAAGACTAGCGGGGGGTCCTACAATGAGCAGTTCTTC
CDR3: CASKTSGGSYNEQFF

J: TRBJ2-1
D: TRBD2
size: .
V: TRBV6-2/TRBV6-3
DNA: TGTGCCAGCAGTTACAAGGCAAGCGGGGGGAATGAGCAGTTCTTC
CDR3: CASSYKASGGNEQFF

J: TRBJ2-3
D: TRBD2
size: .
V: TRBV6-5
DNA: TGTGCCAGCACCCGGGCTAGCGGGGCCCCCAATACGCAGTATTTT
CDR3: CASTRASGAPNTQYF

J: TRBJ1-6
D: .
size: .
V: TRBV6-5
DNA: TGTGCCAGCAGTTATAACCGCGAAGATAATTCACCCCTCCACTTT
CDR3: CASSYNREDNSPLHF

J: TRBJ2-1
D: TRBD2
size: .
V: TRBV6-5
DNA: TGTGCCAGCAGCCGGCGGGGGGGTAGTAATGAGCAGTTCTTC
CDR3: CASSRRGGSNEQFF